Each of the 7 T cell receptor beta chains below was sequenced from the same sample in a study of cytomegalovirus exposure and HLA in healthy donors. The primer mix had 60 Vbeta and 13 Jbeta primers. Sequencing was performed with immunoSEQ multiplex PCR; in TCRdb, only in-frame clones are kept and a portion is missing. The sample consists of 150,000 to 200,000 clones, about 62% of them appearing once. The sample was PBMCs. The receptors shown here come from a man between 40 and 49 years old in good health and CMV-seronegative.

The J gene is TRBJ1-2, the V gene TRBV19, with TRBD1 matching over 8 bases. The CDR3 contains 13 residues. V trimming: 5 bases; J trimming: 4 bases; junction bases outside the gene matches: 3. The germline gives CDR1 LNHDA, CDR2 SQIVND (reference sequence). The CDR3 here is CASSPTGGYGYTF. CDR3 DNA: TGTGCCAGTAGTCCCACAGGGGGCTATGGCTACACCTTC.

This clone showed up just a few times. This chain uses TRBV7-8 with TRBJ2-7; D may be TRBD2 (6 bases). CDR1 is SGHVS, CDR2 FQNEAQ, per germline. The CDR3 has 15 residues. V lost 5 bases and J 0 bases, leaving 14 bases between the germline ends. CDR3 nucleotide sequence: TGTGCCAGCAGCAAGGGACTCCTTTCCTCCTACGAGCAGTACTTC. It is translated as CASSKGLLSSYEQYF. The full variable domain, with the rest looked up from reference TRBV7-8 and TRBJ2-7, is GAGVSQSPRYKVAKRGQDVALRCDPISGHVSLFWYQQALGQGPEFLTYFQNEAQLDKSGLPSDRFFAERPEGSVSTLKIQRTQQEDSAVYLCASSKGLLSSYEQYFGPGTRLTVT.

V gene TRBV28 combines with J gene TRBJ2-7; a possible D gene is TRBD2 (5 bases). The germline CDR1 and CDR2 sequences are MDHEN and SYDVKM. Trimming cost V 3 bases and J 4 bases, with 7 bases left between them. This CDR3 has 12 residues. CDR3 in DNA: TGTGCCAGCAGTTTCACGGGGTACGAGCAGTACTTC. Residues: CASSFTGYEQYF. The entire variable domain, with the rest obtained from reference TRBV28 and TRBJ2-7, is as follows: DVKVTQSSRYLVKRTGEKVFLECVQDMDHENMFWYRQDPGLGLRLIYFSYDVKMKEKGDIPEGYSVSREKKERFSLILESASTNQTSMYLCASSFTGYEQYFGPGTRLTVT.

V usage is TRBV4-2 and J usage is TRBJ1-5; TRBD1 matches at 8 bases. CDR3 length: 15 residues. The ends lost 4 bases at V and 7 bases at J; junction bases unmatched: 9. CDR1 and CDR2 (germline): LGHNA, YNFKEQ. CDR3 in amino acids: CASSLHRGLEQPQHF. As DNA, the CDR3 is TGTGCCAGCAGCCTCCACAGGGGGTTGGAACAGCCCCAGCATTTT.

The chain couples TRBV7-6 to TRBJ2-2, with D possibly being TRBD1 (6 bases). The V end was cut by 5 bases, the J end by 1 base, with 14 bases between. The CDR3 is 16 residues long. Germline CDR1 SGHVS, CDR2 FNYEAQ. The CDR3 spells CASSRPGQGNTGELFF. The CDR3 bases are TGTGCCAGCAGCCGACCGGGACAAGGGAACACCGGGGAGCTGTTTTTT.

V is TRBV7-9 and J is TRBJ2-7; possibly TRBD1 for D (5 bases). Germline V gives CDR1 SEHNR, CDR2 FQNEAQ (reference sequence). This CDR3 has 15 residues. Trimming removed 5 bases at V and 0 bases at J, with 14 bases between. As DNA, the CDR3 is TGTGCCAGCAGCGGCCCTCAGGGCTTCTCCTACGAGCAGTACTTC. Protein sequence: CASSGPQGFSYEQYF.

The count of this clone is one. The gene calls are TRBV7-9 and TRBJ2-1; TRBD2 aligns across 9 bases. This CDR3 contains 18 residues. Germline CDR1 SEHNR, CDR2 FQNEAQ (reference sequence). V lost 1 base and J lost 7; bases outside the gene matches: 14. CDR3 sequence (DNA): TGTGCCAGCAGCTTAGGACACGGCGCGGGACTAGCTTATAATGAGCAGTTCTTC. Its protein is CASSLGHGAGLAYNEQFF.